This TCR beta chain was documented in a study of cytomegalovirus exposure and HLA in healthy donors. Findings and caveats of the study: Among TCR sequences, most were rare, though some public TCRs appeared in many donors. A previous analysis found most TCR beta V segments productive roughly 90% or roughly 30% of the time.

The CDR3 contains 15 residues. In germline, CDR1 is SGHTA, CDR2 FQGTGA. V was clipped by 0 bases and J by 5 bases, with 12 bases between them. PCR used 60 Vbeta primers and 13 Jbeta primers. Only in-frame clones appear in the TCRdb table, and some are missing; sequencing was by immunoSEQ multiplex PCR. The sample lists more than 100,000 clones, around three quarters seen once, with about 3.5% in the top ten. With regard to this clone: Its specificity is not known.

The TCR was taken from a woman in her twenties or thirties in good health and CMV-seropositive. V and J are TRBV7-3 and TRBJ2-3; weak D call: TRBD1 (5 bases). Sequencing used PBMCs. The DNA for the CDR3 is TGTGCCAGCAGCTTAACAGGGGCGAGGCAAGATACGCAGTATTTT. Amino acids: CASSLTGARQDTQYF.